The 12 T cell receptor beta chains presented below share a single source sample, sequenced in a study of blood T cell repertoires in COVID-19. Libraries were prepared by immunoSEQ multiplex PCR; TCRdb keeps only in-frame clonotypes and omits some of them. The table records 100,000 to 150,000 clones, approximately 87% of them present only once. The specimen sequenced was peripheral blood. These receptors were obtained from a woman aged 60-75 years with acute or convalescent COVID-19.

The V and J genes are TRBV19 and TRBJ1-1; tentatively, D is TRBD1 (6 bases). The CDR3 consists of 14 residues. V lost 6 bases to trimming and J lost 3 bases, with 14 bases between them. Germline-derived CDR1 and CDR2 are LNHDA and SQIVND (reference sequence). In nucleotides, the CDR3 is TGTGCCAGTAGGGGGGCCGCAGGATACACTGAAGCTTTCTTT. Protein product: CASRGAAGYTEAFF.

The table lists this clone with a few counts. The chain uses TRBV18 and TRBJ2-2; D is uncertain. V lost 2 bases, J lost 5 bases, and 9 bases lay in between. The CDR3 is 14 residues long. CDR1 is KGHSH and CDR2 is LQKENI in the germline V gene. In nucleotides, the CDR3 is TGTGCCAGCTCACCAATAAAGACTACCGGGGAGCTGTTTTTT. Residues: CASSPIKTTGELFF. The variable domain in full, completed from reference TRBV18 and TRBJ2-2, reads NAGVMQNPRHLVRRRGQEARLRCSPMKGHSHVYWYRQLPEEGLKFMVYLQKENIIDESGMPKERFSAEFPKEGPSILRIQQVVRGDSAAYFCASSPIKTTGELFFGEGSRLTVL.

This clone was seen only once. J is TRBJ2-7 and V is TRBV6-1, with TRBD2 matching 14 bases. This CDR3 is built from 20 residues. Per germline, CDR1 MNHNS and CDR2 SASEGT. Unmatched junction bases numbered 16, after V lost 2 bases and J lost 4 bases. CDR3 protein: CASSEPSSGTSGRPLYEQYV. CDR3 nucleotides: TGTGCCAGCAGTGAACCCTCGAGCGGGACTAGCGGGAGACCCTTGTACGAGCAGTACGTC.

This chain links TRBV7-2 with TRBJ2-1, with 8 bases matching TRBD2. Germline CDR1 is SGHTA and CDR2 is FQGNSA. This CDR3 region has 15 residues. Trimming took 1 base from V and 9 from J; bases not matched to a gene: 8. CDR3 nucleotides: TGTGCCAGCAGCTTAGTCGGGAGGGCCGGGGGTGAGCAGTTCTTC. Translation: CASSLVGRAGGEQFF.

The chain is built from TRBV11-3 and TRBJ2-5; maybe TRBD1 (6 bases). Per the germline V gene, CDR1 is SGHNT and CDR2 is YENEEA. Between the trimmed V and J ends, which lost 1 base and 3 bases, there was a span of 12 bases. This CDR3 contains 15 residues. CDR3 amino acids: CASSLGGTREETQYF. The CDR3 DNA reads as TGTGCCAGCAGCTTAGGAGGGACAAGGGAAGAGACCCAGTACTTC.

The V call is TRBV6-5, the J call TRBJ2-7; D is uncertain. The CDR3 loop spans 11 amino acids. The ends were cut back, 9 bases at V and 5 bases at J, with 11 bases in the middle. In germline, CDR1 is MNHEY, CDR2 SVGAGI. The CDR3 DNA reads TGTGCCAGTTCAGAGGCGGACGAGCAGTACGTC. This translates into CASSEADEQYV.

The V gene is TRBV29-1, the J gene TRBJ2-1; D is perhaps TRBD1 (6 bases). The V and J ends lost 3 bases and 0 bases respectively, with 15 bases between them. Germline V gene data show CDR1 as SQVTM and CDR2 as ANQGSEA. The CDR3 covers 16 residues. This CDR3 is CSVDAGVLSSYNEQFF. CDR3 coding DNA: TGCAGCGTTGATGCAGGGGTCCTAAGCTCCTACAATGAGCAGTTCTTC.

The J gene is TRBJ2-5, the V gene TRBV9; 8 positions match TRBD1. Germline lookup yields CDR1 SGDLS and CDR2 YYNGEE. The CDR3 has 13 residues. Losses at the gene ends were 4 bases for V and 5 bases for J; bases not matched to a gene: 4. This CDR3 is CASSPRGQETQYF. The CDR3 DNA is TGTGCCAGCAGCCCCAGGGGGCAGGAGACCCAGTACTTC.

The chain carries TRBV2 and TRBJ2-1; 7 nucleotides agree with TRBD2. V trimming: 8 bases; J trimming: 10 bases; junction bases outside the gene matches: 11. CDR1 is SNHLY and CDR2 is FYNNEI in the germline V gene. CDR3 length: 13 residues. The CDR3 DNA reads as TGTGCCAGCGGCTGGTCCGAGGGAGGGGAGCAGTTCTTC. This sequence encodes CASGWSEGGEQFF.

The chain carries TRBV28 and TRBJ2-7, with D possibly matching TRBD1 (5 bases). The CDR3 runs to 14 residues. With 4 bases removed from V and 4 bases from J, the gap between germline ends came to 14 bases. Germline CDR1 reads MDHEN; CDR2 reads SYDVKM. The CDR3 is CASSSGSLLYEQYF. DNA for the CDR3: TGTGCCAGCAGTTCAGGGTCTCTCCTTTACGAGCAGTACTTC.

This sequence joins TRBV18 and TRBJ1-5; D not resolved. Trimming stripped 3 bases from V and 4 bases from J, with 10 bases between. CDR3 length: 14 amino acids. The germline V gene has CDR1 KGHSH and CDR2 LQKENI. The CDR3 sequence is CASSPGVLNQPQHF. As DNA, the CDR3 is TGTGCCAGCTCACCGGGAGTATTGAATCAGCCCCAGCATTTT.

For the CDR3, the DNA is TGCGCCAGCAGCCCACTAGCGGCCTCGGCCAATGAGCAGTTCTTC. Translation gives CASSPLAASANEQFF. The chain uses TRBV4-1 and TRBJ2-1; TRBD2 agrees at 8 bases. The V gene's germline CDR1 is MGHRA and CDR2 YSYEKL. This CDR3 is built from 15 residues. The J segment lost 6 bases and the V segment lost 4 bases, leaving 8 bases of the junction unmatched.